This T cell receptor (beta chain) was profiled in a study of T cells after yellow fever vaccination. TCRdb passed the 5' RACE reads through MiXCR, listing each CDR3 protein once. This sample carries approximately 550,000 distinct CDR3 sequences, 15% to 20% of them seen once, and the ten largest clones take about 13%. V was pared by 2 bases and J by 3 bases, with 11 bases between. Germline CDR1 and CDR2: DFQATT and SNEGSKA (reference sequence). CDR3 length: 13 amino acids. The starting material was PBMCs, obtained 15 days after the yellow fever booster vaccination. V gene TRBV20-1 combines with J gene TRBJ2-7; D unresolved. The source of this sequence is a man younger than 40 who received the YFV17D yellow fever vaccine. The CDR3 loop is CSARRGSNYEQYF. The CDR3 DNA sequence: TGCAGTGCTAGACGCGGTTCTAACTACGAGCAGTACTTC.